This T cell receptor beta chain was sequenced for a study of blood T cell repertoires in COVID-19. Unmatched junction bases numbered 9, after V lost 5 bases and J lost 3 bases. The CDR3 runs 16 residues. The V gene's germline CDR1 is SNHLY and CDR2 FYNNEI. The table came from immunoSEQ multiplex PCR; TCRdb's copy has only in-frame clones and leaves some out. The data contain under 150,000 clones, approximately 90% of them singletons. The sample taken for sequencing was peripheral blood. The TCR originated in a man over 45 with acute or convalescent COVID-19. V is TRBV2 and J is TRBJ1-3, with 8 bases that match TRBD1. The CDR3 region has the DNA TGTGCCAGCAGTTATCAGGGGGCGGTAAATGGAAACACCATATATTTT. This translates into CASSYQGAVNGNTIYF.